This TCR beta chain stems from a study of cytomegalovirus exposure and HLA in healthy donors. Study outcomes and limitations: HLA alleles showed associations with approximately 15,000 TCR beta sequences in a later analysis, at a 0.05 false discovery rate.

There are a few counts of this clone. The antigen remains undetermined. The primer mix had 60 Vbeta and 13 Jbeta primers. Data came from immunoSEQ multiplex PCR; TCRdb stores just in-frame clones and leaves some out. The sample shows 130,000 or so clones, roughly 75% of them seen only once. Although they were nominally healthy when sampled, donors likely had unrecorded immune exposures. The V and J ends lost 0 bases and 2 bases respectively, with 11 bases between them. Looked up from germline, CDR1 is MGHRA and CDR2 is YSYEKL. This CDR3 has 15 residues. The chain has TRBV4-1 and TRBJ2-7; D unclear. This sequence originates from a man aged 35-49 years in good health and CMV-seronegative. Sequenced sample: PBMCs. The CDR3: CASSQDRSPPYEQYF. The DNA of the CDR3 is TGCGCCAGCAGCCAAGATCGGTCTCCCCCCTACGAGCAGTACTTC.